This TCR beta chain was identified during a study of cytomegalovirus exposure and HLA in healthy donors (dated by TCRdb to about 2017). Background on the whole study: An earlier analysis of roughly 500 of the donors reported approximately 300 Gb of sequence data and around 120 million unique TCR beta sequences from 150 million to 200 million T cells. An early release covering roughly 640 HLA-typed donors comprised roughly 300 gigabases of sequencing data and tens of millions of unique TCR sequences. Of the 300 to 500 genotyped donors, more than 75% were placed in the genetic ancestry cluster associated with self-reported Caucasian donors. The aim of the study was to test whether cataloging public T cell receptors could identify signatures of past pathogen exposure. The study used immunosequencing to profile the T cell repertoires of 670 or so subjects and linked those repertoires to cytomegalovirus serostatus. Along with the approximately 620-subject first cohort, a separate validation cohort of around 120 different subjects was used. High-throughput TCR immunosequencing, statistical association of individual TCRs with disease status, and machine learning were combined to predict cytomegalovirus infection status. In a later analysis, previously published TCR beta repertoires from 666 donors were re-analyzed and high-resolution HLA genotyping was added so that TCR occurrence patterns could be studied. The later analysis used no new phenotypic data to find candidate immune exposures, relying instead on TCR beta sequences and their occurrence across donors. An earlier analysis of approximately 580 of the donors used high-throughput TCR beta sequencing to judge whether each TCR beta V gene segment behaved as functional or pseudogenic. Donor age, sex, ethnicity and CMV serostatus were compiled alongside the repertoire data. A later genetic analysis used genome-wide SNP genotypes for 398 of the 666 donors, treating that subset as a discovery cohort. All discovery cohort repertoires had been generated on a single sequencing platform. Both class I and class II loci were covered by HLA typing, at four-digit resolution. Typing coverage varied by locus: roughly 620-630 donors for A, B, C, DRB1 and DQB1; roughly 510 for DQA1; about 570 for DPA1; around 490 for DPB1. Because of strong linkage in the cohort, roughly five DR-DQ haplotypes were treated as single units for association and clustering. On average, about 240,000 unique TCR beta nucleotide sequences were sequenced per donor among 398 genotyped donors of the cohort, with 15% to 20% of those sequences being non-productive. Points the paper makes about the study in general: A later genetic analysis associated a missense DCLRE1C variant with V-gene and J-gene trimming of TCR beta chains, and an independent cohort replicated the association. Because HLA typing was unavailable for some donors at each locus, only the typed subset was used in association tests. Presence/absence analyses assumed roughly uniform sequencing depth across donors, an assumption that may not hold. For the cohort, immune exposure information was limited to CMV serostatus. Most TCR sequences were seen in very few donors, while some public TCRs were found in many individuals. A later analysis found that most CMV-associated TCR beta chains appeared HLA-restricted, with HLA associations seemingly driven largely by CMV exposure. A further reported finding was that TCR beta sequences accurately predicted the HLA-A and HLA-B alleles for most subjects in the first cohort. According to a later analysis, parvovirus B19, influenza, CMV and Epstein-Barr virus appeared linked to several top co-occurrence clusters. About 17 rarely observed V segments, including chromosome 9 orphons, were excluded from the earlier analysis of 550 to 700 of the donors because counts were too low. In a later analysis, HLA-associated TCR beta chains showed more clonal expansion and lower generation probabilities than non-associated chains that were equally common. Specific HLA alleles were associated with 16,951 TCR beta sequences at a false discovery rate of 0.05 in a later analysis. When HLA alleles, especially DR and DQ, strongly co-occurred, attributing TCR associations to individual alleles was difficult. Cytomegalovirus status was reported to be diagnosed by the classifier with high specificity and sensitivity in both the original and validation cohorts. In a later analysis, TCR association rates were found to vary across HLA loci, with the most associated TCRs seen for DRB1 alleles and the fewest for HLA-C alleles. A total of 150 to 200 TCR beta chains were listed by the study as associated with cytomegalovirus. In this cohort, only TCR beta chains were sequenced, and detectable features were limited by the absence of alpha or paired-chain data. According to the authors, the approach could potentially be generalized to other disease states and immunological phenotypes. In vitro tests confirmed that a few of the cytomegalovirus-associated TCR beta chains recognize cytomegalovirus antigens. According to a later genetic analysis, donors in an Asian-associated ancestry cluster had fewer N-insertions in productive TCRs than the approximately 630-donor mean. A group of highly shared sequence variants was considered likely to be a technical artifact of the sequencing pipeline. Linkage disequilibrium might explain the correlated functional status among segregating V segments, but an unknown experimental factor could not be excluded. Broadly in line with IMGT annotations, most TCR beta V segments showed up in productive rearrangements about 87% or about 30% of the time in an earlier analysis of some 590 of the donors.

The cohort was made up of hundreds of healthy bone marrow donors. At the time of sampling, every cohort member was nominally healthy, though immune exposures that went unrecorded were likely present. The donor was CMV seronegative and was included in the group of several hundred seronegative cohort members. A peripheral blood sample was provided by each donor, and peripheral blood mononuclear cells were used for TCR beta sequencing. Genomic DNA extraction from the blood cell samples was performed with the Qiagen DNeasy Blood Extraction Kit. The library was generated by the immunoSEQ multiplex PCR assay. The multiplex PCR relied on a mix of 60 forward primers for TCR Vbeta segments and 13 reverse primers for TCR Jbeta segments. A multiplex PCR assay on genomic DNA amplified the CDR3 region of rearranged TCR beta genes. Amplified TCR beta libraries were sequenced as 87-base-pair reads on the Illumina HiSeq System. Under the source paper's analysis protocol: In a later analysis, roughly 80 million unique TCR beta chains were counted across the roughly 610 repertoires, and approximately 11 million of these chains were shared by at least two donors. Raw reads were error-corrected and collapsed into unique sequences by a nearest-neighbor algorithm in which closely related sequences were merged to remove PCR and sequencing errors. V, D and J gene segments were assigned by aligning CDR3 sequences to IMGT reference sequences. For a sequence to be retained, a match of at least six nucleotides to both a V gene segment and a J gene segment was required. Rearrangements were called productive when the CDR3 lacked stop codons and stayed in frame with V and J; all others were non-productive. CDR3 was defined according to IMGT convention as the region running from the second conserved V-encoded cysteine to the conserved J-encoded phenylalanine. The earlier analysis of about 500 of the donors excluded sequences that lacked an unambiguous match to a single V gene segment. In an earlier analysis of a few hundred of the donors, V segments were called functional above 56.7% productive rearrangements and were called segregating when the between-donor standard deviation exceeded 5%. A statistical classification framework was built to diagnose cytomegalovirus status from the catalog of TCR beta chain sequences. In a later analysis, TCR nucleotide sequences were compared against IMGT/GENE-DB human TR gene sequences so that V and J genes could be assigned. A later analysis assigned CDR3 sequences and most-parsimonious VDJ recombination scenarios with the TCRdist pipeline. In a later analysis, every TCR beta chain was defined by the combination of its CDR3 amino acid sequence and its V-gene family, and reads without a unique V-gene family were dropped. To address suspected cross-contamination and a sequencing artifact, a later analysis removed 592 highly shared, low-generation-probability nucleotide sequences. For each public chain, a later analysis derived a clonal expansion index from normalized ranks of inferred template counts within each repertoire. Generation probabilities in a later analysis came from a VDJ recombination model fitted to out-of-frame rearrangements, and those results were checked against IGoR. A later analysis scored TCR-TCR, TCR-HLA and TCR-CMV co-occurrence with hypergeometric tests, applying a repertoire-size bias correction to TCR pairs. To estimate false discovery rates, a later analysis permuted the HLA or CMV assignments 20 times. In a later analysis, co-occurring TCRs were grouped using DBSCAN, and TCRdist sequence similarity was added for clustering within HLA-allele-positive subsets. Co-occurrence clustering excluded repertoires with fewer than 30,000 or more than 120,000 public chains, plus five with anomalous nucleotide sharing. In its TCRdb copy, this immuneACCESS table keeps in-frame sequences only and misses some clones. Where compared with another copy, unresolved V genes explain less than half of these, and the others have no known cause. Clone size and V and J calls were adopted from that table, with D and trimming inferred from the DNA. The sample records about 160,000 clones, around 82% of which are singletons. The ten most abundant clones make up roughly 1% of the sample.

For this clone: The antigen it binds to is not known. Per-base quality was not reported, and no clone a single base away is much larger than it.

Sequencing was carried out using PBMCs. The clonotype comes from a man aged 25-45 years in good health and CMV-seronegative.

DNA sequence: TGTGCCAGCAGCGACCCGAGCGAGAGCTACGAGCAGTACTTC. Its amino acids are CASSDPSESYEQYF. The chain is made from TRBV5-4 and TRBJ2-7; the D gene is not confidently resolved. V and J lose 4 bases and 3 bases, and a span of 14 bases separates them. As encoded in the germline V gene (reference sequence), CDR1 is SGHNT while CDR2 is YYREEE. The CDR3 numbers 14 residues from cysteine through phenylalanine. Only CDR3 DNA is held: 42 bases, read in frame from base 1.